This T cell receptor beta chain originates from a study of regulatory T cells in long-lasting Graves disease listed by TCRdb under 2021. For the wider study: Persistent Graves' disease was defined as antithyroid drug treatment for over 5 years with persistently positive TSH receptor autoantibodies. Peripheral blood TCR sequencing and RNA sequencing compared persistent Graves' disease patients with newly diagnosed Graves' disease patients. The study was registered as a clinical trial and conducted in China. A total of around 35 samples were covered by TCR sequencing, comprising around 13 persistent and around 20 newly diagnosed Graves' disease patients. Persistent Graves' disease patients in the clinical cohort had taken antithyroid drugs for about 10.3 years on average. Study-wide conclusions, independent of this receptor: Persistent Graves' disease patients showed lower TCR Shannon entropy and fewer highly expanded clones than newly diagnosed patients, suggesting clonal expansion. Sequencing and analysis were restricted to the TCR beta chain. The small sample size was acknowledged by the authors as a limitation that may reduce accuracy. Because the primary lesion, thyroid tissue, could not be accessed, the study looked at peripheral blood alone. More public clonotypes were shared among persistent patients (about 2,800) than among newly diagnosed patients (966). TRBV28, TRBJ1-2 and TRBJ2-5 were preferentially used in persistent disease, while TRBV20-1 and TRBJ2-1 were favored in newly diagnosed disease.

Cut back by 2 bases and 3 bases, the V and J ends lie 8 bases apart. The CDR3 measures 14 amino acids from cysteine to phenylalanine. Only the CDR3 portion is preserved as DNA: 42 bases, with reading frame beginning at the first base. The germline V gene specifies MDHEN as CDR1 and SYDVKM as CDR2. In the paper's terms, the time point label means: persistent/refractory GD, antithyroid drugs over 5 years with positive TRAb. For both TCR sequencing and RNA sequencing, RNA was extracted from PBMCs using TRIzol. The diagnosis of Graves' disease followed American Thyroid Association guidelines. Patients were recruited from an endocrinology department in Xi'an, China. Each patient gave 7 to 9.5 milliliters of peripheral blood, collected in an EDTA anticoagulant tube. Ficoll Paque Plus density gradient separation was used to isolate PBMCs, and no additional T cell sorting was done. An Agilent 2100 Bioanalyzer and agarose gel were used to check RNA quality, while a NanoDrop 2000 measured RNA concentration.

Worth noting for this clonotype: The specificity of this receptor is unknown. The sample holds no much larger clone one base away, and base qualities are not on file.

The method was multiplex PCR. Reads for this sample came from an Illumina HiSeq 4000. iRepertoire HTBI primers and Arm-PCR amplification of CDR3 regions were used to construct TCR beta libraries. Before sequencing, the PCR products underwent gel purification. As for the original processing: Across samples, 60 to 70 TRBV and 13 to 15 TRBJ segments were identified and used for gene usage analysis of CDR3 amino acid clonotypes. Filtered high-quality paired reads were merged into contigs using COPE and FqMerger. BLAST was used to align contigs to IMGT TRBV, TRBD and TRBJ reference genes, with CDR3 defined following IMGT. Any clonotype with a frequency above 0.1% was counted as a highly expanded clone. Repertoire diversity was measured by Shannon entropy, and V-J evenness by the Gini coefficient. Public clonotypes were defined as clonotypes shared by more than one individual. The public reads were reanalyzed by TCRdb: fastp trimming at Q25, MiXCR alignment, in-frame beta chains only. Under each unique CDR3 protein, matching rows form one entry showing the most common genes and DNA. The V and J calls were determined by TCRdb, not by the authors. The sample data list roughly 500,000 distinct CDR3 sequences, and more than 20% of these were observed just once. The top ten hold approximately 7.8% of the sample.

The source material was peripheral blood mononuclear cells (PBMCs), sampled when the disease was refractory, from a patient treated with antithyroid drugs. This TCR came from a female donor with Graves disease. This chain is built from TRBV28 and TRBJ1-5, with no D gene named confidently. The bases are TGTGCCAGCAGTTTAGTACAGAACAATCAGCCCCAGCATTTT. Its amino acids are CASSLVQNNQPQHF.